This T cell receptor (beta chain) was sequenced for a study of T cells in localized non-small cell lung cancer. The data were produced by immunoSEQ multiplex PCR, yet TCRdb's version contains in-frame clones alone and is incomplete. This table has 48,000 or so clones, 60% to 80% appearing once. From germline, CDR1 is MDHEN and CDR2 SYDVKM. The CDR3 loop spans 14 amino acids. V shed 8 bases and J shed 6 bases, with 20 bases lying between them. Sequencing was performed on peripheral blood, taken before any cancer treatment. The genes are TRBV28 and TRBJ2-7; the D is unclear. The sequence came from a man between 40 and 75 years old with stage I squamous cell lung carcinoma. CDR3: CASGIVPMETEQYF. The CDR3 coding sequence is TGTGCCAGCGGGATTGTACCTATGGAGACCGAGCAGTACTTC.